The present T cell receptor (beta chain) was sequenced within a study of CD8 T cells in Susac syndrome. General observations from the study: In Susac patients, clonal expansion was not detected in CD4+ cells.

Sequencing targeted TCR beta in blood CD8+ and CD4+ T cells. Deletions cut 8 bases from V and 8 bases from J, with 11 bases between. The CDR3 has 11 amino acids. The V gene's germline CDR1 is SNHLY and CDR2 FYNNEI. RNA amounts of roughly 0.45 to 1 ug underwent reverse transcription with random hexamers. TCRdb ran MiXCR on the immunoSEQ multiplex PCR reads and lists one entry per CDR3 protein. The sample holds about 94,000 distinct CDR3 sequences, roughly 94% seen once. Worth noting for this clonotype: Its antigen is unknown.

This chain uses TRBV2 with TRBJ2-3; tentative D call: TRBD1 (6 bases). The TCR comes from a human donor with Susac syndrome. Input material: CD4+ T cells from PBMCs. The CDR3 nucleotides read TGTGCCAGCTCAACAGGGAGTACGCAGTATTTT. Translation gives CASSTGSTQYF. The full variable domain, rest sourced from reference TRBV2 and TRBJ2-3, is EPEVTQTPSHQVTQMGQEVILRCVPISNHLYFYWYRQILGQKVEFLVSFYNNEISEKSEIFDDQFSVERPDGSNFTLKIRSTKLEDSAMYFCASSTGSTQYFGPGTRLTVL.